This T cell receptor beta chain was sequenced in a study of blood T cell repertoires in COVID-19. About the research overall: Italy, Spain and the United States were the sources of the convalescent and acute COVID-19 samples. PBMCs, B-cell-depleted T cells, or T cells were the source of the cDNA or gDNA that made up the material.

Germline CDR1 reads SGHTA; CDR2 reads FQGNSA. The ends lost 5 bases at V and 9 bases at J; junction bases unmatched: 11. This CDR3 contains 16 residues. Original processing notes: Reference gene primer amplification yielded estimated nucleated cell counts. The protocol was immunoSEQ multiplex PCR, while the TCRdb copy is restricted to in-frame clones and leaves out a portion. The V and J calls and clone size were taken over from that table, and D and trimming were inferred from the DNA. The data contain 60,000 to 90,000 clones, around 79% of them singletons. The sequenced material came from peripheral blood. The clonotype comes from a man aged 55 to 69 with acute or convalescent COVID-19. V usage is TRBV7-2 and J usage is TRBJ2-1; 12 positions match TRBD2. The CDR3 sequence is CASSPEGSSGGAEQFF. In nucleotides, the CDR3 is TGTGCCAGCAGCCCGGAGGGTTCTAGCGGGGGGGCTGAGCAGTTCTTC.